The 14 T cell receptor beta chains below were found in one sample sequenced in a study of CD8 T cells in ankylosing spondylitis. MiXCR was run by TCRdb on the 5' RACE reads, yielding one entry per CDR3 protein. The table includes fewer than 550,000 distinct CDR3 sequences, approximately 5% detected once. General study findings and limits: Characteristic, it appeared, of ankylosing spondylitis blood was a TCR beta motif of about eight highly homologous variants.

These receptors lack a known antigen. Sequencing was performed on blood, either unsorted or a sorted T cell fraction (not recorded which). Source of these receptors: a male donor with ankylosing spondylitis.

This clonotype was found many times. The V call is TRBV7-9, the J call TRBJ2-1, with D possibly TRBD2 on 6 matching bases. This CDR3 spans 16 amino acids. CDR1 SEHNR and CDR2 FQNEAQ come from the germline V gene (reference sequence). V dropped 5 bases and J dropped 0 bases, with 14 bases sitting between them. Written as DNA, the CDR3 is TGTGCCAGCAGCGCGCCGGAGGGGAGCTCCTACAATGAGCAGTTCTTC. Translating gives CASSAPEGSSYNEQFF. Using reference TRBV7-9 and TRBJ2-1 for the parts outside the CDR3, the full variable domain is DTGVSQNPRHKITKRGQNVTFRCDPISEHNRLYWYRQTLGQGPEFLTYFQNEAQLEKSRLLSDRFSAERPKGSFSTLEIQRTEQGDSAMYLCASSAPEGSSYNEQFFGPGTRLTVL.

The table lists this clonotype with many counts. This chain uses TRBV9 with TRBJ2-3; possible D gene TRBD2, 6 bases. Germline CDR1 and CDR2: SGDLS and YYNGEE. The CDR3 consists of 14 residues. Trimming cost V 2 bases and J 5 bases, with 12 bases left between them. The CDR3 protein is CASSVLAGRDTQYF. The DNA of the CDR3 is TGTGCCAGCAGCGTCCTGGCGGGGCGAGATACGCAGTATTTT. Complete variable domain (other parts from reference TRBV9 and TRBJ2-3): DSGVTQTPKHLITATGQRVTLRCSPRSGDLSVYWYQQSLDQGLQFLIQYYNGEERAKGNILERFSAQQFPDLHSELNLSSLELGDSALYFCASSVLAGRDTQYFGPGTRLTVL.

In its sample, this clonotype was seen many times. The chain carries TRBV7-9 and TRBJ1-1, with D unresolved. The CDR3 covers 14 residues. Germline V lookup: CDR1 SEHNR, CDR2 FQNEAQ (reference sequence). Trimming shortened V by 1 base and J by 4 bases, and 10 bases separated the two germline ends. The CDR3 protein is CASSLVSKGTEAFF. CDR3 nucleotide sequence: TGTGCCAGCAGCTTAGTCTCAAAGGGCACTGAAGCTTTCTTT. Filled out from reference TRBV7-9 and TRBJ1-1, the complete variable domain reads DTGVSQNPRHKITKRGQNVTFRCDPISEHNRLYWYRQTLGQGPEFLTYFQNEAQLEKSRLLSDRFSAERPKGSFSTLEIQRTEQGDSAMYLCASSLVSKGTEAFFGQGTRLTVV.

In this sample, this clonotype turned up a few times. J is TRBJ2-3 and V is TRBV10-3; 9 bases map to TRBD1. Losses at the gene ends were 2 bases for V and 5 bases for J; bases not matched to a gene: 2. Germline CDR1 ENHRY, CDR2 SYGVKD. There are 14 residues in the CDR3. The CDR3 protein is CAISETGGEDTQYF. The DNA of the CDR3 is TGTGCCATCAGTGAGACAGGGGGCGAAGATACGCAGTATTTT.

This chain connects TRBV7-2 to TRBJ2-5, with TRBD2 identical over 14 bases. The CDR3 has 17 residues. Germline-derived CDR1 and CDR2 are SGHTA and FQGNSA. Trimming took 5 bases from V and 0 from J; bases not matched to a gene: 5. CDR3 loop: CASSHGTSGGYQETQYF. CDR3 nucleotide sequence: TGTGCCAGCAGCCACGGGACTAGCGGGGGTTACCAAGAGACCCAGTACTTC.

Ten or more counts support this clonotype. The chain combines TRBV10-3 with TRBJ2-7; 12 nucleotides match TRBD1. With V trimmed by 2 bases and J by 4 bases, 3 bases remained unmatched. The CDR3 sequence is 15 residues long. Per the germline V gene, CDR1 is ENHRY and CDR2 is SYGVKD. The chain's CDR3 is CAISEGDRGLYEQYF. As DNA, the CDR3 is TGTGCCATCAGTGAGGGGGACAGGGGGCTTTACGAGCAGTACTTC.

There are a few counts of this clonotype. V and J are TRBV7-9 and TRBJ2-7; no firm D call. Trimming removed 4 bases at V and 5 bases at J, with 18 bases between. CDR3 size: 15 residues. Germline V gene lookup returns CDR1 SEHNR and CDR2 FQNEAQ (reference sequence). CDR3 loop: CASSSRRIGRDEQYF. In DNA, the CDR3 is TGTGCCAGCAGCTCCAGACGGATAGGCCGCGACGAGCAGTACTTC.

Comment on this clonotype: A junction end diverges from the germline sequence, so it may reflect a read error. The rearrangement joins TRBV18 to TRBJ2-1; 10 positions match TRBD2. Looked up from germline, CDR1 is KGHSH and CDR2 is LQKENI. The CDR3 is 16 amino acids. The CDR3 is CASSPPGAGGLNEQFF. The CDR3 bases are TGTGCCAGCTCCCCACCAGGAGCGGGGGGGCTCAATGAGCAGTTCTTC.

Only a few counts were recorded for this clonotype. This chain links TRBV7-8 with TRBJ2-3; D ambiguous. Trimming pared 0 bases from V and 3 bases from J, leaving 13 bases between. Germline values: CDR1 SGHVS, CDR2 FQNEAQ. This CDR3 region has 16 residues. The CDR3 loop is CASSLAVSPRTDTQYF. Written as DNA, the CDR3 is TGTGCCAGCAGCTTAGCGGTTAGCCCTAGGACAGATACGCAGTATTTT.

This clonotype was found many times. V gene TRBV6-1 combines with J gene TRBJ2-5; 9 bases line up with TRBD1. This CDR3 has 16 residues. Germline CDR1 MNHNS, CDR2 SASEGT. V trimming: 6 bases; J trimming: 3 bases; junction bases outside the gene matches: 11. The CDR3 reads CASSQNTGGLKETQYF. DNA of the CDR3: TGTGCCAGCAGCCAAAATACAGGGGGCCTCAAAGAGACCCAGTACTTC.

This clonotype occurred a few times. J is TRBJ1-1 and V is TRBV6-2 or TRBV6-3; maybe TRBD1 (5 bases). V was clipped by 5 bases and J by 4 bases, with 11 bases between them. Looked up from germline, CDR1 is MNHEY and CDR2 is SVGEGT. The CDR3 length is 13 residues. The CDR3 reads CASSGGFITEAFF. The DNA of the CDR3 is TGTGCCAGCAGTGGGGGGTTTATCACTGAAGCTTTCTTT.

This clonotype has at least ten counts. V gene TRBV24-1 combines with J gene TRBJ1-2; 9 nucleotides match TRBD1. Germline assignment: CDR1 KGHDR and CDR2 SFDVKD. CDR3 length equals 13 residues. V trimming: 5 bases; J trimming: 8 bases; junction bases outside the gene matches: 5. The CDR3 sequence is CATSVRDRDGYTF. DNA for the CDR3: TGTGCCACCAGTGTCCGGGACAGGGACGGCTACACCTTC.

This clonotype came up a few times. The rearrangement links TRBV27 to TRBJ2-7, with D possibly matching TRBD1 (7 bases). This CDR3 is 17 amino acids long. The V gene lost 2 bases and the J gene lost 4 bases, with 21 bases spanning the gap. Germline-derived CDR1 and CDR2 are MNHEY and SMNVEV (reference sequence). The CDR3 region is CASSLKSGGQFPYEQYF. DNA for the CDR3: TGTGCCAGCAGTTTAAAGTCCGGGGGACAGTTCCCTTACGAGCAGTACTTC.

The sample holds many counts of this clonotype. V gene TRBV20-1 combines with J gene TRBJ1-1; D gene ambiguous. V lost 2 bases and J lost 3, with 13 bases in between. This CDR3 region has 14 residues. Germline V gene sequence: CDR1 DFQATT, CDR2 SNEGSKA (reference sequence). The CDR3 sequence is CSARRDGEHTEAFF. In DNA form, the CDR3 reads TGCAGTGCTAGAAGGGATGGGGAGCACACTGAAGCTTTCTTT.